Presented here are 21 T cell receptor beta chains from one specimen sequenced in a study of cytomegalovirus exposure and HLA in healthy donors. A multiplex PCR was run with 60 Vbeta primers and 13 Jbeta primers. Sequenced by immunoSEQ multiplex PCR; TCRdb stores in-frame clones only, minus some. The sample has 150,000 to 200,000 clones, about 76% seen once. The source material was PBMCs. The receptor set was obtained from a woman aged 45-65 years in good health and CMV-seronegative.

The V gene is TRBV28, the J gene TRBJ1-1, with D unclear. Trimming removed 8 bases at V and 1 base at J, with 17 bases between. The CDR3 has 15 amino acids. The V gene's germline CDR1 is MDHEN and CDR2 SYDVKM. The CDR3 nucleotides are TGTGCCAGCGATGCCCCGGGGTTGAAGAACACTGAAGCTTTCTTT. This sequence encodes CASDAPGLKNTEAFF. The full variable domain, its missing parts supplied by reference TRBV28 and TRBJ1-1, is DVKVTQSSRYLVKRTGEKVFLECVQDMDHENMFWYRQDPGLGLRLIYFSYDVKMKEKGDIPEGYSVSREKKERFSLILESASTNQTSMYLCASDAPGLKNTEAFFGQGTRLTVV.

The CDR3 sequence: CASSIRQGRSGANVLTF. In nucleotides, the CDR3 is TGTGCCAGTAGTATAAGGCAGGGTAGATCTGGGGCCAACGTCCTGACTTTC. The chain carries TRBV19 and TRBJ2-6; a possible D gene is TRBD1 (5 bases). Looked up from germline, CDR1 is LNHDA and CDR2 is SQIVND (reference sequence). CDR3 size: 17 residues. Between the trimmed V and J ends, which lost 2 bases and 1 base, there was a span of 12 bases.

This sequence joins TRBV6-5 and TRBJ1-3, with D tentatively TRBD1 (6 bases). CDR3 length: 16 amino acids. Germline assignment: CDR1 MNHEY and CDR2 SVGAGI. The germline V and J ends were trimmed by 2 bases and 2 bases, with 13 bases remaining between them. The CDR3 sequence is CASSYISAGAGNTIYF. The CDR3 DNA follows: TGTGCCAGCAGTTACATCTCGGCAGGGGCTGGAAACACCATATATTTT.

The DNA of the CDR3 is TGTGCCAGCAGCGTCGAGTGGGGGCCTCTCGGGGGCTACACCTTC. It yields the protein CASSVEWGPLGGYTF. V and J are TRBV9 and TRBJ1-2; D is possibly TRBD1 (6 bases). Deletions cut 2 bases from V and 8 bases from J, with 19 bases between. CDR1 and CDR2 (germline): SGDLS, YYNGEE. This CDR3 comprises 15 residues.

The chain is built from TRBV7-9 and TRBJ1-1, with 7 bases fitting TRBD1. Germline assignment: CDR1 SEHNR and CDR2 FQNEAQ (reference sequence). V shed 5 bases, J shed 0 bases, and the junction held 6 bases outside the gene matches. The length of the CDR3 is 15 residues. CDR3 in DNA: TGTGCCAGCAGCATAACAGGGGCGATGAACACTGAAGCTTTCTTT. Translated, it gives CASSITGAMNTEAFF.

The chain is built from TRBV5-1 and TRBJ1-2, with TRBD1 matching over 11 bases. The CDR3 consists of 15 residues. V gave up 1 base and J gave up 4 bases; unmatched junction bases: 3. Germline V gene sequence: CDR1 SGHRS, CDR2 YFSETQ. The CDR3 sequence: CASSLTGQGAYGYTF. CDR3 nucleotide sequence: TGCGCCAGCAGCTTGACCGGACAGGGGGCCTATGGCTACACCTTC.

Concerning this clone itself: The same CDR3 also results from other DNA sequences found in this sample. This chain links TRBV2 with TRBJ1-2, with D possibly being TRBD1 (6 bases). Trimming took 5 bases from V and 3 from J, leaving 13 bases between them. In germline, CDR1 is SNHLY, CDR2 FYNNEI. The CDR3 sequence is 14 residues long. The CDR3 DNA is TGTGCCAGCAGTTTGACAGGATCAGACTATGGCTACACCTTC. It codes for CASSLTGSDYGYTF.

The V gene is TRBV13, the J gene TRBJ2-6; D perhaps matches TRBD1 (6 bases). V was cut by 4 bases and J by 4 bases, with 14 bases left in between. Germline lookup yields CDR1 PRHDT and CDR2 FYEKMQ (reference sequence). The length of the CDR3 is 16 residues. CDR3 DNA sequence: TGTGCCAGCAGCTGGCGGTCCCAGGGGGGGGCCAACGTCCTGACTTTC. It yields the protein CASSWRSQGGANVLTF. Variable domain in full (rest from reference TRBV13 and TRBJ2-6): AAGVIQSPRHLIKEKRETATLKCYPIPRHDTVYWYQQGPGQDPQFLISFYEKMQSDKGSIPDRFSAQQFSDYHSELNMSSLELGDSALYFCASSWRSQGGANVLTFGAGSRLTVL.

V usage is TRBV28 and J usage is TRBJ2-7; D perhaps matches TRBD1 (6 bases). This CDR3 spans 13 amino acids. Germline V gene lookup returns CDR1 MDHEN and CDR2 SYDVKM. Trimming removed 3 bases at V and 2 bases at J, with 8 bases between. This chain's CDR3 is CASSFQGPYEQYF. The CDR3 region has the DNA TGTGCCAGCAGTTTCCAGGGGCCCTACGAGCAGTACTTC. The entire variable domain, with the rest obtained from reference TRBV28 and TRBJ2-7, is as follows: DVKVTQSSRYLVKRTGEKVFLECVQDMDHENMFWYRQDPGLGLRLIYFSYDVKMKEKGDIPEGYSVSREKKERFSLILESASTNQTSMYLCASSFQGPYEQYFGPGTRLTVT.

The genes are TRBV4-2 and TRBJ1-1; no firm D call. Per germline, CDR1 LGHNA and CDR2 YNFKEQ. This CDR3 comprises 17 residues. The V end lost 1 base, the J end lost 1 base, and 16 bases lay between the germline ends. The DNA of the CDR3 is TGTGCCAGCAGCCAAGTACCTTCGGGTGTGAGGAACACTGAAGCTTTCTTT. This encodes CASSQVPSGVRNTEAFF.

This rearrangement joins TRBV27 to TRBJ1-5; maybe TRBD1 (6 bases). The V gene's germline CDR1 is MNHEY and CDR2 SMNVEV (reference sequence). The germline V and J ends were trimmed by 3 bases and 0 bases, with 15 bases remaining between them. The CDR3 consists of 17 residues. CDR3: CASSFSGHDYSNQPQHF. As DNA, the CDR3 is TGTGCCAGCAGTTTTTCGGGACACGATTATAGCAATCAGCCCCAGCATTTT.

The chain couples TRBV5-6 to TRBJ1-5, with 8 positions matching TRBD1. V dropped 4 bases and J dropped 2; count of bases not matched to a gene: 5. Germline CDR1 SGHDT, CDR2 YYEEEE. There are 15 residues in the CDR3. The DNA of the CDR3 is TGTGCCAGCAGCCCGCGACAGGGGCGCAATCAGCCCCAGCATTTT. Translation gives CASSPRQGRNQPQHF.

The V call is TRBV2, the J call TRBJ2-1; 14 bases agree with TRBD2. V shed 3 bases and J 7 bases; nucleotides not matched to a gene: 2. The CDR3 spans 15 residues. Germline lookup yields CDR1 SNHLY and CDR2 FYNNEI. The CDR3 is CASSDWTSGGNEQFF. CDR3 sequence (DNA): TGTGCCAGCAGTGATTGGACTAGCGGGGGGAATGAGCAGTTCTTC.

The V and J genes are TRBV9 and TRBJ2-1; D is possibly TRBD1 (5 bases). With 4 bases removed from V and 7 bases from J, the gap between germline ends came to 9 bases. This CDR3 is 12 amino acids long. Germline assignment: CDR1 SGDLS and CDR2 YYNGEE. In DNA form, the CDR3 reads TGTGCCAGCAGCCTAAGGGGTAATGAGCAGTTCTTC. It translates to CASSLRGNEQFF. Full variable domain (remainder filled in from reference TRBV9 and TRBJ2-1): DSGVTQTPKHLITATGQRVTLRCSPRSGDLSVYWYQQSLDQGLQFLIQYYNGEERAKGNILERFSAQQFPDLHSELNLSSLELGDSALYFCASSLRGNEQFFGPGTRLTVL.

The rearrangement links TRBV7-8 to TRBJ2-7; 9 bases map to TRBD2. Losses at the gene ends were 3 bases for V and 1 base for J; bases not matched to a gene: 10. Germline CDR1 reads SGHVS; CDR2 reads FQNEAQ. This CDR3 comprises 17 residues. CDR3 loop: CASSFAPPGLASYEQYF. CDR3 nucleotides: TGTGCCAGCAGCTTTGCACCACCGGGACTAGCTTCCTACGAGCAGTACTTC.

In DNA, the CDR3 is TGCGCCAGCAGGGGACAGGCCGCCACCGGGGAGCTGTTTTTT. The encoded protein is CASRGQAATGELFF. The rearrangement uses TRBV5-1 and TRBJ2-2; 8 positions match TRBD1. V lost 5 bases, J lost 4 bases, and 4 bases stayed unmatched. The germline CDR1 and CDR2 sequences are SGHRS and YFSETQ. CDR3 length: 14 amino acids.

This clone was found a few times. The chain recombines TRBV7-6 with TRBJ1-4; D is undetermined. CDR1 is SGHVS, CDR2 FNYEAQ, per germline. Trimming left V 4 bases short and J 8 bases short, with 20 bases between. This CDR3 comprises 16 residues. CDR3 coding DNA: TGTGCCAGCAGCTCAGACAACCGGCGGGCGGGGGAAAAACTGTTTTTT. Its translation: CASSSDNRRAGEKLFF.

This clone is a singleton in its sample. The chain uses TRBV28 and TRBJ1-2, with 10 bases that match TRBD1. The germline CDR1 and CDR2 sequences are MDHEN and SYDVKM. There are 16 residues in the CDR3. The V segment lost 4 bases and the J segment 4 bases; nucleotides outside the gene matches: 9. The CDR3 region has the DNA TGTGCCAGCAGTTCCGGGGGACAGGGGCTGGCCTATGGCTACACCTTC. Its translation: CASSSGGQGLAYGYTF.

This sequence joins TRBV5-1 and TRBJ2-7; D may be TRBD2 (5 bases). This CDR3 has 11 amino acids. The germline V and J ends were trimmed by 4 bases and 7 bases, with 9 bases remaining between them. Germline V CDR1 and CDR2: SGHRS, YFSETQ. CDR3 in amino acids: CASSREREQYF. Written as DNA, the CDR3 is TGCGCCAGCAGCCGGGAACGGGAGCAGTACTTC.

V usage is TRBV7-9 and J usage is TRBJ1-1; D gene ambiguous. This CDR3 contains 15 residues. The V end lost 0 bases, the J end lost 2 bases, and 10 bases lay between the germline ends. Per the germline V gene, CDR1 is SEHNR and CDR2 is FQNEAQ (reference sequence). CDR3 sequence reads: CASSLALAGNTEAFF. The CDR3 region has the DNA TGTGCCAGCAGCTTAGCGTTGGCAGGCAACACTGAAGCTTTCTTT.

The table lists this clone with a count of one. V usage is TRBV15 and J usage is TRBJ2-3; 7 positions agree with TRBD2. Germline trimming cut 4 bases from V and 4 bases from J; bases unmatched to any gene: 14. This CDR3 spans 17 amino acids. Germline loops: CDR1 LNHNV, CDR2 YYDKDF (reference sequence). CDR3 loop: CATSTRTGGGFADTQYF. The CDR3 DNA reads TGTGCCACCAGCACCAGGACTGGCGGGGGATTTGCAGATACGCAGTATTTT. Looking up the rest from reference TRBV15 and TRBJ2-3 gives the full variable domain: DAMVIQNPRYQVTQFGKPVTLSCSQTLNHNVMYWYQQKSSQAPKLLFHYYDKDFNNEADTPDNFQSRRPNTSFCFLDIRSPGLGDTAMYLCATSTRTGGGFADTQYFGPGTRLTVL.